This T cell receptor beta chain was obtained from a study of blood T cell repertoires in COVID-19. Looking at the study overall: Sample material is recorded as cDNA or gDNA derived from T cells, B-cell-depleted T cells, or PBMCs.

Assignment of participants to cohorts was predicated upon participant-reported clinical history. Original processing notes: The authors estimated nucleated cell counts from reference gene primer amplification. Assay used: immunoSEQ multiplex PCR; TCRdb lists only in-frame clones, some missing. That table is the source of V, J and clone size, and D and trimming were worked out from the DNA. Here the sample spans fewer than 250,000 clones, just over 85% being singletons. Trimming stripped 4 bases from V and 5 bases from J, with 15 bases between. The CDR3 is 13 residues long. The germline V gene has CDR1 SQVTM and CDR2 ANQGSEA.

The sequence was obtained from a woman aged 35 to 49 with acute COVID-19. V usage is TRBV29-1 and J usage is TRBJ2-7; D call uncertain. Source material: PBMCs or T cells enriched from blood (not recorded which). CDR3 sequence: CSVGKNTLDEQYF. CDR3 nucleotide sequence: TGCAGCGTTGGAAAGAACACCCTGGACGAGCAGTACTTC.